This TCR beta chain was captured by sequencing in a study of identifying expanded T cells in peripheral blood (dated by TCRdb to the late 2010s). Describing the broader study: Technical replicates were generated by sequencing separate aliquots of the same genomic DNA pool, with four replicates compared pairwise.

The immunoSEQ Assay, which uses bias-controlled multiplex PCR amplification of genomic DNA, was used to profile TCRbeta CDR3 regions. Under the source paper's analysis protocol: To quantify the absolute abundance of each unique TCRbeta CDR3 region, the sequences were collapsed and filtered. Differential abundance was tested with a binomial (Fisher-equivalent) model and with a beta-binomial model adding time-dependent variance fitted from healthy donors. Clones with fewer than 5 combined templates were removed, and differential abundance was called for clones with a Benjamini-Hochberg FDR below 0.01. The form v = (b*log(k)+a)^2 was used to model beta-binomial variance as a function of total template count across the two samples. Here the immuneACCESS table is served through TCRdb, limited to in-frame sequences with V and J called. Missing clones are a known gap in these copies; in checked studies unresolved V genes cover under half, and the rest lacks a known reason. The V and J calls and the clone size are those of that table, but D and trimming were determined from the DNA. Counted in this sample were about 78,000 clones; around 89% of them appeared once. Around 19% of the sample lies in the top ten.

No immune events, such as infections, were documented for the healthy donors during the collection period. To calibrate time-dependent variance in a beta-binomial model of T-cell clone differential abundance, blood repertoires from healthy donors were used as a training cohort. The training cohort comprised approximately ten healthy donors, 3 female and 7 male. An age range of roughly 29 to 64 years, with an average of about 45 years, was recorded for the donors. Whole blood, obtained from a commercial supplier, was collected from each healthy donor at three time points spaced approximately two weeks apart. For immunosequencing, genomic DNA was extracted from unsorted whole blood. Comment on this clone: Its antigen is not yet known. Base qualities are not recorded, but no much larger clone differs from it by a single base.

The junction carries 13 bases between V and J, which are trimmed by 2 bases and 6 bases respectively. CDR1 and CDR2, per the germline V gene, are KGHSH and LQKENI. Counted from cysteine to phenylalanine, this CDR3 has 15 amino acids. The read is trimmed to its CDR3 DNA, 45 bases read in frame from base 1. Overall study results and their limits: The authors expected that biological variance in healthy repertoires might rise further over much longer intervals, such as months to years. Across all healthy-donor time intervals, the beta-binomial model significantly lowered both the number of clones called differentially abundant and the false-positive rate. Approximately 1.2 differentially abundant clones were flagged by the binomial model between technical replicates, whereas about 15 and 18 were flagged over about two weeks and four weeks, respectively. Variance in clone template counts between two-week samples significantly increased with total template count across all healthy donors.

This sequence uses TRBV18 and TRBJ2-2, with TRBD1 tentatively as D gene (6 bases match). The sample consisted of blood. This receptor was identified in a person aged 18-69 years in good health. The DNA sequence is TGTGCCAGCTCACCAGGGGGCGAATTGGCCGGGGAGCTGTTTTTT. Translated, this gives CASSPGGELAGELFF.